A single sample gave rise to the 21 T cell receptor beta chains below, sequenced in a study of identical twins. TCRdb itself ran the 5' RACE reads through MiXCR, one entry per CDR3 protein. The sample shows hundreds of thousands of distinct CDR3 sequences, about 9.4% of them seen only once. This same sample was also part of a study on yellow fever vaccine responses in identical twins.

Sequencing was carried out using PBMCs. The source of these receptors is a woman younger than 35 in good health.

This chain links TRBV14 with TRBJ2-1, with a weak D call TRBD2 (6 bases). From germline, CDR1 is SGHDN and CDR2 FVKESK. The CDR3 sequence is 13 residues long. The V end lost 2 bases, the J end lost 9 bases, and 11 bases lay between the germline ends. The CDR3 loop is CASSQMLGGEQFF. DNA of the CDR3: TGTGCCAGCAGCCAAATGTTGGGGGGTGAGCAGTTCTTC.

This clonotype was found a few times. V is TRBV3-1 and J is TRBJ2-3; 9 bases fit TRBD1. The CDR3 runs 20 residues. The germline gives CDR1 LGHDT, CDR2 YNNKEL (reference sequence). Trimming removed 4 bases from V and 0 bases from J; junction bases left unmatched: 17. This CDR3 is CASSLISFKQGAVSTDTQYF. Here the CDR3 DNA reads TGTGCCAGCAGCCTGATATCATTCAAACAGGGGGCAGTTAGCACAGATACGCAGTATTTT.

This clonotype was seen a handful of times. The chain employs TRBV7-9 and TRBJ1-5, with a possible D match to TRBD1 (5 bases). The CDR3 is 15 amino acids. The germline V gene has CDR1 SEHNR and CDR2 FQNEAQ (reference sequence). V was trimmed by 2 bases and J by 2 bases, leaving 10 bases between them. CDR3 loop: CASSLWGDGNQPQHF. CDR3 in DNA: TGTGCCAGCAGCTTATGGGGGGATGGCAATCAGCCCCAGCATTTT.

This clonotype came up a few times. This chain uses TRBV7-8 with TRBJ2-1, with 8 bases that match TRBD2. This CDR3 comprises 16 residues. Germline V gene lookup returns CDR1 SGHVS and CDR2 FQNEAQ. V was clipped by 3 bases and J by 6 bases; unmatched bases: 10. The CDR3 here is CASSFRVLAGTNEQFF. The CDR3 nucleotides read TGTGCCAGCAGCTTTAGGGTTCTAGCGGGCACCAATGAGCAGTTCTTC. The complete variable domain, with remaining parts taken from reference TRBV7-8 and TRBJ2-1, reads GAGVSQSPRYKVAKRGQDVALRCDPISGHVSLFWYQQALGQGPEFLTYFQNEAQLDKSGLPSDRFFAERPEGSVSTLKIQRTQQEDSAVYLCASSFRVLAGTNEQFFGPGTRLTVL.

This clonotype was seen repeatedly, ten times or more. The chain links TRBV6-5 to TRBJ1-4; 10 bases are shared with TRBD1. V dropped 0 bases and J dropped 7; count of bases not matched to a gene: 2. The CDR3 has 15 residues. CDR1 is MNHEY, CDR2 SVGAGI, per germline. CDR3 in amino acids: CASSYSDRGFEKLFF. The CDR3 DNA sequence: TGTGCCAGCAGTTACTCGGACAGGGGGTTTGAAAAACTGTTTTTT.

The chain uses TRBV7-9 and TRBJ2-2; D remains unclear. CDR3 length: 16 amino acids. Germline lookup yields CDR1 SEHNR and CDR2 FQNEAQ (reference sequence). Trimming took 6 bases from V and 3 from J, leaving 17 bases between them. This chain's CDR3 is CASRTWTVSDTGELFF. The CDR3 DNA is TGTGCCAGCAGGACCTGGACGGTCTCCGACACCGGGGAGCTGTTTTTT.

A word on this clonotype: The junction differs from germline at one of its ends, possibly a read error. The chain carries TRBV29-1 and TRBJ2-1, with 9 bases aligning to TRBD2. The CDR3 is 13 amino acids. Germline V gene lookup returns CDR1 SQVTM and CDR2 ANQGSEA. DNA of the CDR3: TGCAGCGAACGGACTAGCGCCAGCAATAAGCAGTTCTTC. Residues: CSERTSASNKQFF.

The rearrangement links TRBV3-1 to TRBJ2-7, with D tentatively TRBD2 (6 bases). Trimming shortened V by 7 bases and J by 4 bases, and 20 bases separated the two germline ends. Germline CDR1 and CDR2: LGHDT and YNNKEL (reference sequence). This CDR3 is built from 15 residues. The CDR3 bases are TGTGCCAGCACCATAGCGGATTGGACCAAGTACGAGCAGTACTTC. Encoded protein: CASTIADWTKYEQYF.

The chain employs TRBV25-1 and TRBJ2-7; no firm D call. Germline V CDR1 and CDR2: MGHDK, SYGVNS. The CDR3 spans 15 residues. The V end lost 1 base, the J end lost 0 bases, and 10 bases lay between the germline ends. The CDR3 nucleotides are TGTGCCAGCAGTGAATCGGTCTCGGGCTCCTACGAGCAGTACTTC. Amino acids: CASSESVSGSYEQYF.

Worth noting for this clonotype: A junction boundary mismatches the germline segment, possibly from a read error. The J gene is TRBJ2-7, the V gene TRBV20-1, with TRBD1 matching over 8 bases. Germline assignment: CDR1 DFQATT and CDR2 SNEGSKA (reference sequence). The CDR3 spans 13 residues. CDR3 protein: CSARTGRSYGQYF. The DNA of the CDR3 is TGCAGTGCAAGGACAGGGAGGTCCTACGGGCAGTACTTC.

As for this clonotype: Sequence at one end of the junction differs from germline and may be a read error. This chain connects TRBV15 to TRBJ2-1; D unresolved. Germline CDR1 LNHNV, CDR2 YYDKDF (reference sequence). This CDR3 is built from 12 residues. CDR3 region: CATSRVYSEQFF. The CDR3 bases are TGTGCCACCAGCAGGGTCTACAGTGAGCAGTTCTTC.

This chain joins TRBV29-1 and TRBJ1-2; TRBD1 matches 7 bases. The CDR3 contains 14 residues. CDR1 SQVTM and CDR2 ANQGSEA come from the germline V gene. After removal of 4 bases from V and 2 bases from J, the junction contained 7 bases not matched to a gene. CDR3 DNA sequence: TGCAGCGTTGCCTCGACAGGGCACAACTATGGCTACACCTTC. It yields the protein CSVASTGHNYGYTF. Drawing the rest from reference TRBV29-1 and TRBJ1-2, the complete variable domain is SAVISQKPSRDICQRGTSLTIQCQVDSQVTMMFWYRQQPGQSLTLIATANQGSEATYESGFVIDKFPISRPNLTFSTLTVSNMSPEDSSIYLCSVASTGHNYGYTFGSGTRLTVV.

The sample holds many counts of this clonotype. The chain has TRBV5-1 and TRBJ2-1; D might be TRBD1 (6 bases). The ends were cut back, 0 bases at V and 8 bases at J, with 12 bases in the middle. CDR3 length equals 14 residues. CDR1 SGHRS and CDR2 YFSETQ come from the germline V gene. The CDR3, as DNA: TGCGCCAGCAGCTTGGCGTCCGAGGGGGATGAGCAGTTCTTC. Translating it yields CASSLASEGDEQFF.

J is TRBJ2-2 and V is TRBV20-1; a weak D match, TRBD1 (5 bases). The length of the CDR3 is 15 residues. Deletions cut 4 bases from V and 3 bases from J, with 15 bases between. Germline values: CDR1 DFQATT, CDR2 SNEGSKA (reference sequence). The CDR3 nucleotides are TGCAGTGCTACCTCAGGGCCCGTGGACACCGGGGAGCTGTTTTTT. Protein: CSATSGPVDTGELFF.

This clonotype has more than one count but fewer than ten. The genes are TRBV20-1 and TRBJ2-2; D possibly matches TRBD1 or TRBD2 (5 bases each). The CDR3 is 12 residues long. Germline V lookup: CDR1 DFQATT, CDR2 SNEGSKA (reference sequence). V lost 4 bases, J lost 12 bases, and 15 bases lay in between. The CDR3, as DNA: TGCAGTGCTAACGCCGGGGCAGGAAAGCTGTTTTTT. Its protein product is CSANAGAGKLFF.

This clonotype was detected ten times or more. The chain has TRBV7-2 and TRBJ1-3; the D is unclear. Germline lookup yields CDR1 SGHTA and CDR2 FQGNSA. Between the trimmed V and J ends, which lost 1 base and 0 bases, there was a span of 7 bases. The CDR3 is made up of 15 amino acids. CDR3 nucleotide sequence: TGTGCCAGCAGCTTAGGAGTGCTCTCTGGAAACACCATATATTTT. As protein: CASSLGVLSGNTIYF.

The genes are TRBV6-1 and TRBJ2-7; TRBD2 matches 8 bases. V shed 5 bases and J 0 bases; nucleotides not matched to a gene: 6. The CDR3 is 15 amino acids. Germline values: CDR1 MNHNS, CDR2 SASEGT. Here the CDR3 reads CASSRGGWSSYEQYF. The DNA of the CDR3 is TGTGCCAGCAGTCGCGGGGGGTGGAGCTCCTACGAGCAGTACTTC.

This clonotype came up many times. The V call is TRBV29-1, the J call TRBJ1-4, with 11 bases aligning to TRBD1. The germline gives CDR1 SQVTM, CDR2 ANQGSEA. The CDR3 spans 13 residues. V trimming: 4 bases; J trimming: 7 bases; junction bases outside the gene matches: 2. CDR3 region: CSVVGTGGEKLFF. CDR3 in DNA: TGCAGCGTTGTAGGGACAGGGGGTGAAAAACTGTTTTTT.

There are many counts of this clonotype. J is TRBJ1-6 and V is TRBV2, with TRBD1 identical over 10 bases. The V segment lost 0 bases and the J segment 11 bases; nucleotides outside the gene matches: 4. This CDR3 is 15 amino acids long. CDR1 SNHLY and CDR2 FYNNEI come from the germline V gene. CDR3 in DNA: TGTGCCAGCAGTGAAGCGCCAGGACAGGGGGCACCCCTCCACTTT. Translated: CASSEAPGQGAPLHF.

This clonotype was found a few times. The J gene is TRBJ2-5, the V gene TRBV20-1; TRBD1 aligns across 8 bases. The CDR3 loop spans 15 amino acids. Per germline, CDR1 DFQATT and CDR2 SNEGSKA (reference sequence). V was pared by 5 bases and J by 5 bases, with 13 bases of the junction left unmatched. The CDR3 sequence is CSAFPGTGLGETQYF. CDR3 in DNA: TGCAGTGCTTTCCCAGGGACAGGACTTGGCGAGACCCAGTACTTC.

The gene calls are TRBV10-3 and TRBJ2-7, with 8 bases fitting TRBD2. The ends lost 2 bases at V and 0 bases at J; junction bases unmatched: 6. Germline-derived CDR1 and CDR2 are ENHRY and SYGVKD. The CDR3 covers 16 residues. The CDR3 loop reads CAISELAGSSSYEQYF. The DNA of the CDR3 is TGTGCCATCAGTGAGCTAGCGGGTTCAAGCTCCTACGAGCAGTACTTC.